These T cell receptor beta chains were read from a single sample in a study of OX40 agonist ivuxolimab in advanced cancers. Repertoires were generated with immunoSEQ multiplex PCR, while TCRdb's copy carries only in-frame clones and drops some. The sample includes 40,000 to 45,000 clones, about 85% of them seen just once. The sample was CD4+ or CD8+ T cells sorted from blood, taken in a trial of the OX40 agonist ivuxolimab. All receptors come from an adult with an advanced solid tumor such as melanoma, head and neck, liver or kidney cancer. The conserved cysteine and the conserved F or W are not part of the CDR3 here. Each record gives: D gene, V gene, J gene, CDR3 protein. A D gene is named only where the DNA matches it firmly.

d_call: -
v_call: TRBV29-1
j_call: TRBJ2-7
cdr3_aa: SVEDQGYEQY

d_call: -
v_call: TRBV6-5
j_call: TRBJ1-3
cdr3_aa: ASSYQQSGAGNTIY

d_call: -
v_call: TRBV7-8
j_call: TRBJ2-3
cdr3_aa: ASSLTGPYTDTQY

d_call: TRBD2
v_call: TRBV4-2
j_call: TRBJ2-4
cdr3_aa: ASSQGLAGGDGIQY

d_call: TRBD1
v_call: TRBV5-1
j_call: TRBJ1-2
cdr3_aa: ASSLKGQEEYGYT

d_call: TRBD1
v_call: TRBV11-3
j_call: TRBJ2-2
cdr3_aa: ASSLYRGQDGELF

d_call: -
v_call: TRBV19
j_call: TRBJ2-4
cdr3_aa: ASTLSGGNIQY

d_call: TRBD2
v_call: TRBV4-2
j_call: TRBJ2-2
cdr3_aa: ASSQAFSGRNTGELF

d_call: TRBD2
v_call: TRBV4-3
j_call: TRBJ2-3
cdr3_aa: ASSQGLAGEGDTQY

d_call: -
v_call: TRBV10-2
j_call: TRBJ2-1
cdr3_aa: ASSDGLETTIDEQF

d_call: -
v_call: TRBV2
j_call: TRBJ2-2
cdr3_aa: ASTSAGATGELF

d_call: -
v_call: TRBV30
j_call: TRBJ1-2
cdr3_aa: AWSALSRALPYGYT

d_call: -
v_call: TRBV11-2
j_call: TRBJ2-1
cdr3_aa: ASSLGRAKYNEQF

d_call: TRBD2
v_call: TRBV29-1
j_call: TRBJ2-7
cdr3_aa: SVFSENLAGTTYEQY

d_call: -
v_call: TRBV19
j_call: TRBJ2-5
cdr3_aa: ASSNLLETQY

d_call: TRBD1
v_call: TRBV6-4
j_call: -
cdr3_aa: ASSPSGTGHYEQY

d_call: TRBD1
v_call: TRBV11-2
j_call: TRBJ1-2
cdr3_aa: ASSYPGTGTGGYT

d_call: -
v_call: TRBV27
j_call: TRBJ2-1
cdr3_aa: ASSLSTGVPYNEQF

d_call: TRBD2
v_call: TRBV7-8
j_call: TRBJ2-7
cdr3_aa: ASSHARTSGRQQY

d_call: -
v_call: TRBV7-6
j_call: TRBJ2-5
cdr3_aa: ASSMSVFETQY

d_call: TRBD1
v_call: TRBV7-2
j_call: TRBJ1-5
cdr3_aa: ASSLGTGLRNQPQH

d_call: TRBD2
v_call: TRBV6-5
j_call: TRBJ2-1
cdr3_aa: ASSYSRMAGEHEQF

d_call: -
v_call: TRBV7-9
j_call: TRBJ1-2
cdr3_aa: ASSAIGLGYT

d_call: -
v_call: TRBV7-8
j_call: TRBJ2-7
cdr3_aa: ASSLLEGSVYEQY

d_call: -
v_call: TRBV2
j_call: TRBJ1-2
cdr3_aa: ASSWDSGNAGYT

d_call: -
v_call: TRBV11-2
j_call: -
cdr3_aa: ASSLESGSSYEQY

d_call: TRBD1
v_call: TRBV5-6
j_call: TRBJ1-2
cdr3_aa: ASSLVGTGFTYGYT

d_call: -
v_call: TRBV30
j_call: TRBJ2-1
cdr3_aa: AWRGVQLKGFNNEQF

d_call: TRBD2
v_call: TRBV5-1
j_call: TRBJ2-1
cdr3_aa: ASSSAGGPGGYHEQF

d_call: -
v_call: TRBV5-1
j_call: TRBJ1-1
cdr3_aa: ASSLAPNTEAF

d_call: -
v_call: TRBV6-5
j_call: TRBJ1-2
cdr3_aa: ASSGPGGNYGYT

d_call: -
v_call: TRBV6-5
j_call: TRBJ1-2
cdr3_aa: ASSYLNGHDGYT

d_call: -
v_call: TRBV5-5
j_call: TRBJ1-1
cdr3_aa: ASSLGPANTEAF

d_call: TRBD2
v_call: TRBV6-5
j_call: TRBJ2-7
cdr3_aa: ASRRLAGGSYEQY

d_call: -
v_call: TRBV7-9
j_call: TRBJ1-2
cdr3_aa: ASSLYGNYGYT

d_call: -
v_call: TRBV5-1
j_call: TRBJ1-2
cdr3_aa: ASSSGGSGYT

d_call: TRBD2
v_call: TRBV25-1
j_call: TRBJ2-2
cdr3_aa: ASSDVGRGTGELF

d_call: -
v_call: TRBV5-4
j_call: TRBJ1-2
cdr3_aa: ASSLGQLYGYT

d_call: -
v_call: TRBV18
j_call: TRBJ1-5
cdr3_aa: ASSARTNQPQH

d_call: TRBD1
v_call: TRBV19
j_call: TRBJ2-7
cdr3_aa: ASGTGVYEQY

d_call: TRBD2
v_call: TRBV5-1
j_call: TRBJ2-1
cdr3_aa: ASSFSSGRNEQF

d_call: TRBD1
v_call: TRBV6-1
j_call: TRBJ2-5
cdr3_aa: ASADRGAETQY

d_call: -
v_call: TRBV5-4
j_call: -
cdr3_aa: ASSLEAMAGVTYEQY

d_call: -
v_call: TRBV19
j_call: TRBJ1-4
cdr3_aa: ASSIGGELREKLF

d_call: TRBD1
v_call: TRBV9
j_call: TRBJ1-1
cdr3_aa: ASSVEGRRGAF

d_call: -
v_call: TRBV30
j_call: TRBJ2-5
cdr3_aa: AWSLGGDWETQY

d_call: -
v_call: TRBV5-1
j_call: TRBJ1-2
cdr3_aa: ASREANYGYT

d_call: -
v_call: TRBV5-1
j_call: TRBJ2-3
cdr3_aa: ASSLVASRYTDTQY

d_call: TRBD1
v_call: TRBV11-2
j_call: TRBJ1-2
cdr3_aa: ASSSGQGSGYT

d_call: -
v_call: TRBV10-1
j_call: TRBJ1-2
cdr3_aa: ASSAGSYGYT

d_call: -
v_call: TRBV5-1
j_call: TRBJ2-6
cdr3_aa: ASSVQASGANVLT

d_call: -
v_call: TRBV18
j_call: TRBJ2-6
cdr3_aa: ASSPGLRSSGANVLT

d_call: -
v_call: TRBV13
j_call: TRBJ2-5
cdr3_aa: ASSFPQGSSETQY

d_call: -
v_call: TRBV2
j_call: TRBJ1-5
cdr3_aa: ASSGEGGNQPQH

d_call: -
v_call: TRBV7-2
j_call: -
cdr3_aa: ASAFPRDFPSYEQY